The entry below gives a single TCR beta chain sequence along with its context. The data belong to a study of blood T cell repertoires in COVID-19. Study overall: Spain, Italy and the United States supplied samples that represented acute and convalescent COVID-19.

Trimming took 0 bases from V and 7 from J; bases not matched to a gene: 7. The CDR3 sequence is 15 residues long. Germline CDR1 reads SGHRS; CDR2 reads YFSETQ. Original data processing: Counts of nucleated cells, estimated from reference gene primer amplification, were obtained. The data were produced by immunoSEQ multiplex PCR, yet TCRdb's version contains in-frame clones alone and is incomplete. V and J calls and clone size are copied from that table; D and trimming were computed from the DNA. The data show roughly 380,000 clones, with roughly 87% seen just once and about 3% held by the top ten. The chain links TRBV5-1 to TRBJ2-7, with 10 bases matching TRBD2. Sequenced sample: PBMCs or T cells enriched from blood (not recorded which). The clonotype was recovered from a woman under 40 who had recovered from COVID-19. The CDR3 DNA sequence: TGCGCCAGCAGCTTGGACCTAGCGGGGGCCGGGGAGCAGTACTTC. As protein: CASSLDLAGAGEQYF.